The 32 T cell receptor beta chains listed next were all sequenced from one sample in a study of OX40 agonist ivuxolimab in advanced cancers. Some clones are missing from TCRdb's copy, which holds only in-frame ones; the method was immunoSEQ multiplex PCR. The table includes 80,000 to 100,000 clones, around nine tenths detected once. Material: CD4+ or CD8+ T cells sorted from blood, obtained in a trial of the OX40 agonist ivuxolimab. The receptor set was obtained from an adult with an advanced solid tumor such as melanoma, head and neck, liver or kidney cancer.

With regard to this clone: Additional DNA sequences in this sample encode the identical CDR3. The gene calls are TRBV6-5 and TRBJ1-1; D uncertain. V was pared by 0 bases and J by 2 bases, with 1 base between. The length of the CDR3 is 12 residues. Germline V gene sequence: CDR1 MNHEY, CDR2 SVGAGI. CDR3 loop: CASSYSNTEAFF. The CDR3 DNA sequence: TGTGCCAGCAGTTACTCAAACACTGAAGCTTTCTTT.

This clone was recorded only once. V usage is TRBV7-3 and J usage is TRBJ2-6, with D tentatively TRBD2 (6 bases). This CDR3 contains 18 residues. Germline-derived CDR1 and CDR2 are SGHTA and FQGTGA. Trimming removed 1 base at V and 0 bases at J, with 13 bases between. CDR3: CASSLRSGSLSGANVLTF. The CDR3 nucleotides read TGTGCCAGCAGCTTAAGATCCGGGAGCCTCTCTGGGGCCAACGTCCTGACTTTC.

CDR3 nucleotide sequence: TGTGCCACCAGCAGGGGGCCAGGGCCGGGCGGCTACACCTTC. Its translation: CATSRGPGPGGYTF. The chain carries TRBV15 and TRBJ1-2; D perhaps matches TRBD1 (5 bases). V was clipped by 3 bases and J by 8 bases, with 16 bases between them. Germline V lookup: CDR1 LNHNV, CDR2 YYDKDF (reference sequence). This CDR3 has 14 amino acids.

The CDR3 protein is CASSHPVGAPAGDTQYF. The CDR3 coding sequence is TGTGCCAGCAGTCATCCGGTGGGAGCCCCTGCCGGAGATACGCAGTATTTT. This sequence joins TRBV7-9 and TRBJ2-3, with D perhaps matching TRBD2 (5 bases). Trimming took off 6 bases at V and 5 bases at J, with 24 bases between the two ends. The CDR3 covers 17 residues. Germline V gene data show CDR1 as SEHNR and CDR2 as FQNEAQ (reference sequence).

This chain uses TRBV5-1 with TRBJ1-2; 7 bases are shared with TRBD1. Per germline, CDR1 SGHRS and CDR2 YFSETQ. This CDR3 contains 14 residues. The V segment lost 4 bases and the J segment 6 bases; nucleotides outside the gene matches: 9. The CDR3 DNA reads as TGCGCCAGCAGCCGGGCCGGGACAGCTGATGGCTACACCTTC. It translates to CASSRAGTADGYTF.

The chain links TRBV6-1 to TRBJ1-2; no firm D call. This CDR3 is 13 amino acids long. The V gene lost 2 bases and the J gene lost 0 bases, with 4 bases spanning the gap. The germline gives CDR1 MNHNS, CDR2 SASEGT. CDR3 nucleotides: TGTGCCAGCAGTGAAAGAGCTAACTATGGCTACACCTTC. Translating it yields CASSERANYGYTF.

For the CDR3, the DNA is TGTGCCAGTAGTATGGGGCGGTGGGAACCCGGGAACTATGGCTACACCTTC. Translating it yields CASSMGRWEPGNYGYTF. V gene TRBV19 combines with J gene TRBJ1-2; the D gene is possibly TRBD1 (5 bases). The CDR3 is 17 amino acids. Germline V gives CDR1 LNHDA, CDR2 SQIVND (reference sequence). The V and J ends lost 3 bases and 2 bases respectively, with 19 bases between them.

V gene TRBV10-1 combines with J gene TRBJ1-1, with D perhaps matching TRBD1 (5 bases). The CDR3 covers 14 residues. The V and J ends lost 5 bases and 4 bases respectively, with 14 bases between them. Germline V gene data show CDR1 as WNHNN and CDR2 as SYGVQD (reference sequence). The chain's CDR3 is CASSPVRGPTEAFF. As DNA, the CDR3 is TGCGCCAGCAGTCCAGTGAGGGGCCCCACTGAAGCTTTCTTT.

The chain recombines TRBV5-5 with TRBJ2-7; D may match TRBD1 or TRBD2 (5 bases each). This CDR3 is 15 amino acids long. Germline lookup yields CDR1 SGHKS and CDR2 YYEKEE (reference sequence). V lost 2 bases and J 7 bases, leaving 19 bases between the germline ends. CDR3 in amino acids: CASSLSGGFYGEQYF. The CDR3 DNA is TGTGCCAGCAGCTTAAGTGGGGGATTTTACGGGGAGCAGTACTTC.

The rearrangement links TRBV2 to TRBJ1-1, with TRBD1 identical over 12 bases. V lost 4 bases, J lost 10 bases, and 7 bases stayed unmatched. Germline V gene data show CDR1 as SNHLY and CDR2 as FYNNEI. The CDR3 contains 14 residues. CDR3 nucleotides: TGTGCCAGCAGTGCCCAGGGACAGGGGGCCGGAGCTTTCTTT. Amino acids: CASSAQGQGAGAFF.

The genes are TRBV28 and TRBJ1-3, with a weak D call TRBD1 (6 bases). The CDR3 consists of 16 residues. The V and J ends lost 5 bases and 0 bases respectively, with 14 bases between them. Germline values: CDR1 MDHEN, CDR2 SYDVKM. The CDR3 reads CASSGGQPYSGNTIYF. DNA for the CDR3: TGTGCCAGCAGTGGGGGGCAGCCTTACTCTGGAAACACCATATATTTT.

The V gene is TRBV28, the J gene TRBJ1-1; possibly TRBD1 for D (5 bases). The CDR3 is 16 residues long. V dropped 7 bases and J dropped 0 bases, with 18 bases sitting between them. The germline V gene has CDR1 MDHEN and CDR2 SYDVKM. For the CDR3, the DNA is TGTGCCAGCAACGATGGGGGGAGACTCATGAACACTGAAGCTTTCTTT. Protein sequence: CASNDGGRLMNTEAFF.

CDR3 DNA sequence: TGTGCCAGCAGCTTAATCAGGGAAGGCACAGATACGCAGTATTTT. Its translation: CASSLIREGTDTQYF. V and J are TRBV7-9 and TRBJ2-3; a weak D match, TRBD1 (5 bases). V was clipped by 2 bases and J by 1 base, with 10 bases between them. There are 15 residues in the CDR3. Germline-derived CDR1 and CDR2 are SEHNR and FQNEAQ (reference sequence).

With regard to this clone: Here the CDR3 omits its conserved ending phenylalanine or tryptophan, so a read error is the likely source. The chain combines TRBV10-3 with TRBJ1-6; no reliable D call. The CDR3 spans 13 residues. Trimming took off 0 bases at V and 10 bases at J, with 7 bases between the two ends. Per germline, CDR1 ENHRY and CDR2 SYGVKD. The CDR3 coding sequence is TGTGCCATCAGTGAGTCGACTGAATCACCCCTCCACCTT. Translation: CAISESTESPLHL.

A word on this clone: One end of the junction does not line up with germline, which may come from a read error. This rearrangement joins TRBV5-8 to TRBJ1-5; 8 bases line up with TRBD1. Germline V gene data show CDR1 as SGHTS and CDR2 as YDEGEE. The CDR3 has 13 residues. The CDR3 nucleotides read TGTGCCAGCAGTTTGGACAGGGATCAGCCCCAGCATTTT. It is translated as CASSLDRDQPQHF. The whole variable domain, filled in from reference TRBV5-8 and TRBJ1-5, reads EAGVTQSPTHLIKTRGQQATLRCSPISGHTSVYWYQQALGLGLQFLLWYDEGEERNRGNFPPRFSGRQFPNYSSELNVNALELEDSALYLCASSLDRDQPQHFGDGTRLSIL.

The chain has TRBV2 and TRBJ1-1; the D is unclear. Germline CDR1 SNHLY, CDR2 FYNNEI. CDR3 length equals 13 residues. Deletions cut 7 bases from V and 1 base from J, with 10 bases between. Here the CDR3 DNA reads TGTGCCAGCATCGAGGAAACGAACACTGAAGCTTTCTTT. Its protein product is CASIEETNTEAFF.

This clone was found once. The chain links TRBV7-3 to TRBJ1-6, with D unclear. V shed 6 bases and J shed 9 bases, with 12 bases lying between them. The germline V gene encodes CDR1 SGHTA and CDR2 FQGTGA. CDR3 length: 13 residues. The CDR3 bases are TGTGCCAGCAGTTTCACCGGTGCTTCACCCCTCCACTTT. It specifies CASSFTGASPLHF.

The chain carries TRBV5-1 and TRBJ1-2; 9 bases fit TRBD1. Germline V lookup: CDR1 SGHRS, CDR2 YFSETQ. Unmatched junction bases numbered 14, after V lost 4 bases and J lost 7 bases. The CDR3 is 16 amino acids. The CDR3 is CASSAQTGTGPLGYTF. The CDR3, as DNA: TGCGCCAGCAGCGCCCAGACCGGGACAGGGCCCCTTGGCTACACCTTC.

The rearrangement uses TRBV7-9 and TRBJ2-2; D remains unclear. The germline gives CDR1 SEHNR, CDR2 FQNEAQ (reference sequence). Trimming cost V 7 bases and J 1 base, with 10 bases left between them. The CDR3 is made up of 14 amino acids. In DNA, the CDR3 is TGTGCCAGCAAGGTCGGCGGGAACACCGGGGAGCTGTTTTTT. It codes for CASKVGGNTGELFF.

A note on this clone: The junction and the germline gene differ at one end; a read error may be behind it. The chain is built from TRBV6-6 and TRBJ1-4; D uncertain. Germline lookup yields CDR1 MNHNY and CDR2 SVGAGI (reference sequence). The length of the CDR3 is 12 residues. CDR3 loop: CASSYSGETLFF. In DNA form, the CDR3 reads TGTGCCAGCAGTTACTCTGGGGAAACACTGTTTTTT.

This chain connects TRBV21-1 to TRBJ2-7; the DNA was not used to check the table's D call, TRBD2. TRBV21-1 is flagged as a pseudogene. The CDR3 is 15 residues long. DNA for the CDR3: TGTGCCAGCAGCAAAGACGGGACTAGTGCGTACGAGCAGTACTTC. It translates to CASSKDGTSAYEQYF.

The chain recombines TRBV5-4 with TRBJ2-3, with 8 positions matching TRBD1. The CDR3 totals 16 residues. Germline CDR1 SGHNT, CDR2 YYREEE (reference sequence). Trimming removed 3 bases from V and 7 bases from J; junction bases left unmatched: 13. The CDR3 here is CASSSPQGTGENTQYF. The CDR3 DNA sequence: TGTGCCAGCAGCTCGCCTCAGGGGACAGGAGAAAATACGCAGTATTTT.

The table lists this clone with a count of one. The chain uses TRBV9 and TRBJ2-3; 7 bases fit TRBD2. V shed 0 bases and J 2 bases; nucleotides not matched to a gene: 9. CDR3 length equals 17 residues. The germline V gene has CDR1 SGDLS and CDR2 YYNGEE. CDR3 region: CASSVVGVGGYTDTQYF. The DNA of the CDR3 is TGTGCCAGCAGCGTAGTAGGAGTGGGGGGGTACACAGATACGCAGTATTTT.

This chain joins TRBV7-9 and TRBJ2-7; D perhaps matches TRBD1 (6 bases). This CDR3 comprises 15 residues. The germline CDR1 and CDR2 sequences are SEHNR and FQNEAQ (reference sequence). Between the trimmed V and J ends, which lost 5 bases and 0 bases, there was a span of 14 bases. The CDR3 region is CASSRGQRSSYEQYF. The CDR3 nucleotides are TGTGCCAGCAGCCGTGGACAGAGGAGCTCCTACGAGCAGTACTTC. Together with reference TRBV7-9 and TRBJ2-7, the CDR3 gives the full variable domain: DTGVSQNPRHKITKRGQNVTFRCDPISEHNRLYWYRQTLGQGPEFLTYFQNEAQLEKSRLLSDRFSAERPKGSFSTLEIQRTEQGDSAMYLCASSRGQRSSYEQYFGPGTRLTVT.

As DNA, the CDR3 is TGTGCCAGTAGTGAAGGGACCGAGCGAGCGTATGGCTACACCTTC. Its translation: CASSEGTERAYGYTF. The chain is built from TRBV19 and TRBJ1-2; D may be TRBD1 (5 bases). The V end was cut by 5 bases, the J end by 5 bases, with 18 bases between. Looked up from germline, CDR1 is LNHDA and CDR2 is SQIVND (reference sequence). This CDR3 has 15 residues.

The chain links TRBV5-1 to TRBJ1-5, with unresolved D. Trimming removed 3 bases from V and 0 bases from J, with 7 bases in between. The CDR3 sequence is 14 residues long. CDR1 and CDR2 from the germline V gene are SGHRS and YFSETQ. CDR3 bases: TGCGCCAGCAGCTGGGGAGCTAGCAATCAGCCCCAGCATTTT. This gives the protein CASSWGASNQPQHF.

J is TRBJ2-5 and V is TRBV4-3; 10 positions agree with TRBD1. Germline-derived CDR1 and CDR2 are LGHNA and YSLEER. V dropped 4 bases and J dropped 7; count of bases not matched to a gene: 15. The length of the CDR3 is 17 residues. CDR3 protein: CASSRNTRDRGGGTQYF. The DNA of the CDR3 is TGCGCCAGCAGCCGCAACACGCGGGACAGGGGCGGCGGGACCCAGTACTTC.

V gene TRBV6-5 combines with J gene TRBJ1-5; perhaps TRBD1 as D (5 bases). Germline V gene lookup returns CDR1 MNHEY and CDR2 SVGAGI. This CDR3 region has 13 residues. V lost 0 bases and J 10 bases, leaving 10 bases between the germline ends. The CDR3: CASSYSPRTPQHF. CDR3 coding DNA: TGTGCCAGCAGTTACTCGCCGCGGACACCCCAGCATTTT.

V is TRBV4-1 and J is TRBJ1-2, with no clear D. CDR3 length: 14 residues. Germline lookup yields CDR1 MGHRA and CDR2 YSYEKL. V dropped 0 bases and J dropped 11 bases, with 16 bases sitting between them. The CDR3: CASSQDRGSLRYTF. CDR3 nucleotide sequence: TGCGCCAGCAGCCAAGATCGCGGCAGTCTTCGTTACACCTTC.

The gene calls are TRBV7-2 and TRBJ1-6, with D perhaps matching TRBD1 (6 bases). The V and J ends lost 3 bases and 7 bases respectively, with 10 bases between them. Germline V gene lookup returns CDR1 SGHTA and CDR2 FQGNSA. The CDR3 extends over 14 amino acids. The CDR3 nucleotides are TGTGCCAGCAGCTTGGGGGGCGGAAATTCACCCCTCCACTTT. Its protein product is CASSLGGGNSPLHF.

The J gene is TRBJ2-7, the V gene TRBV5-8; no clear D. The CDR3 loop spans 17 amino acids. Trimming pared 1 base from V and 0 bases from J, leaving 17 bases between. Germline lookup yields CDR1 SGHTS and CDR2 YDEGEE. CDR3 sequence reads: CASSLFMGQPSSYEQYF. The DNA for the CDR3 is TGTGCCAGCAGCTTGTTTATGGGCCAACCCAGCTCCTACGAGCAGTACTTC.

The genes are TRBV9 and TRBJ1-1; possibly TRBD1 for D (6 bases). This CDR3 contains 12 residues. Between the trimmed V and J ends, which lost 0 bases and 11 bases, there was a span of 11 bases. Looked up from germline, CDR1 is SGDLS and CDR2 is YYNGEE. The CDR3 here is CASSVAAGEAFF. CDR3 nucleotides: TGTGCCAGCAGCGTAGCCGCAGGGGAGGCTTTCTTT.